This TCR beta chain originates from a study of blood T cell repertoires in COVID-19. Study at large: In each case, the material was cDNA or gDNA derived from T cells, B-cell-depleted T cells, or PBMCs.

Assay used: immunoSEQ multiplex PCR; TCRdb lists only in-frame clones, some missing. Among tens of thousands of clones, 91% were seen once, and the ten largest hold roughly 2%. The receptor comes from a woman in her forties or fifties in a cohort sampled during active COVID-19. Sequenced material: peripheral blood.

Here the CDR3 reads CASSVDGRETNEQYF. The DNA for the CDR3 is TGTGCCAGCAGCGTAGATGGCCGGGAGACCAACGAGCAGTACTTC. The gene calls are TRBV9 and TRBJ2-7; D is possibly TRBD2 (6 bases). The germline V gene has CDR1 SGDLS and CDR2 YYNGEE. The V end was cut by 0 bases, the J end by 5 bases, with 15 bases between. This CDR3 has 15 amino acids.